The present T cell receptor beta chain was sequenced within a study of cytomegalovirus exposure and HLA in healthy donors. Study context: A subsequent analysis reported that the roughly 120 validation repertoires were produced on the same platform that had also been used for the 600 to 800 first-cohort repertoires.

The repertoire was sequenced with immunoSEQ multiplex PCR; TCRdb's copy has only in-frame clones and lacks some. The data hold roughly 140,000 clones, with 85% to 90% observed a single time. Notes on this clone: What it recognizes is unknown.

Findings of the study overall: Researchers reported that a few CMV-associated chains were confirmed in vitro as CMV antigen-specific. Among TCR beta chains, those listed as cytomegalovirus-associated numbered under 200. Published work reported that the classifier diagnosed cytomegalovirus status with high specificity and sensitivity.

V lost 3 bases to trimming and J lost 7 bases, with 10 bases between them. In germline, CDR1 is GTSNPN, CDR2 SVGIG (reference sequence). This CDR3 has 11 residues. The rearrangement links TRBV30 to TRBJ2-7; D gene uncertain. The sample taken for sequencing was PBMCs. This receptor was obtained from a woman aged 18 to 35 in good health and CMV-seropositive. CDR3 amino acids: CAWRVAIEQYF. The CDR3 DNA is TGTGCCTGGAGAGTGGCCATTGAGCAGTACTTC.